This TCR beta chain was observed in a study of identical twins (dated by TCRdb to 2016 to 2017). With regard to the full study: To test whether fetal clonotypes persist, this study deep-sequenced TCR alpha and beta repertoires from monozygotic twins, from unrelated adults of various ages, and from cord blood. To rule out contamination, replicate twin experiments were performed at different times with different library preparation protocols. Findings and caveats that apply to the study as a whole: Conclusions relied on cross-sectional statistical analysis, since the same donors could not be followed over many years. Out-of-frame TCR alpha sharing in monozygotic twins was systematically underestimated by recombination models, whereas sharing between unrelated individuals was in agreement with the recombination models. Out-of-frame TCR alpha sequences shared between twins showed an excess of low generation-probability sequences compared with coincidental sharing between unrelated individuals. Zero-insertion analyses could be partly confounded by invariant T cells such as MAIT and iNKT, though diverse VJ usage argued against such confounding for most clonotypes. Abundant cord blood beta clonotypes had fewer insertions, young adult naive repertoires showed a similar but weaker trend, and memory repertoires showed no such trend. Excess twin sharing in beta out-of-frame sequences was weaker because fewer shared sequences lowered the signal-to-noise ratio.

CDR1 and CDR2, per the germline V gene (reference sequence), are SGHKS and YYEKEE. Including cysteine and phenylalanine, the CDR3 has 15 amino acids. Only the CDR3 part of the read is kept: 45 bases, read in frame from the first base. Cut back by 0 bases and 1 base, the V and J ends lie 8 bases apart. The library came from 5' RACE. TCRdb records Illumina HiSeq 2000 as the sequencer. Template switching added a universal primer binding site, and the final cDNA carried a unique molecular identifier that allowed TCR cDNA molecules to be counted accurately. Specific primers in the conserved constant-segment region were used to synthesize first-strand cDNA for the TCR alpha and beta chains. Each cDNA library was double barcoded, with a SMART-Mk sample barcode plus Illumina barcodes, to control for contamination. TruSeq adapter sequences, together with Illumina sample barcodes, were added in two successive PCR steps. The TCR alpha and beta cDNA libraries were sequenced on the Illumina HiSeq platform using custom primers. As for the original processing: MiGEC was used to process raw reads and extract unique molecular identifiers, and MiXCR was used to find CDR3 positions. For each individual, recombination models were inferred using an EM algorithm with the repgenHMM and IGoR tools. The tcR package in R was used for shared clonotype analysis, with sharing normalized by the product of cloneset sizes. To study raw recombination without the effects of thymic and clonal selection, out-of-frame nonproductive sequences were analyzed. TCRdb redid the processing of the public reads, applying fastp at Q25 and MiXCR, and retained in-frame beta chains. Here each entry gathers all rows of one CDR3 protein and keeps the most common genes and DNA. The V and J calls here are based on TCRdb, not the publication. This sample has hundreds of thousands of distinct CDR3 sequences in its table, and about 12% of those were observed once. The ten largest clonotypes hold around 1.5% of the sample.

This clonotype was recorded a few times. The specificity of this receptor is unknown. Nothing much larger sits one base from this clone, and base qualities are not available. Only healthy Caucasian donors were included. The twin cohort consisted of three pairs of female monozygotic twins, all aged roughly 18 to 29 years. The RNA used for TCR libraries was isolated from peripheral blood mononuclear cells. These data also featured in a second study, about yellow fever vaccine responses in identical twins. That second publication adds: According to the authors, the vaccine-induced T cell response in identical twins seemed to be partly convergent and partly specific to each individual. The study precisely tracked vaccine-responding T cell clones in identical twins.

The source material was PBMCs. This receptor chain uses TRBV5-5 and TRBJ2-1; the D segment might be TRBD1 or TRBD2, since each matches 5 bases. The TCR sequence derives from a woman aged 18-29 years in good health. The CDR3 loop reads CASSLGWGSYNEQFF. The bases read TGTGCCAGCAGCTTGGGTTGGGGGTCCTACAATGAGCAGTTCTTC.